A selection of T cell receptor beta chains follows, all from one sample in a study of T cell clones after liver transplantation. Sequenced by immunoSEQ multiplex PCR; TCRdb stores in-frame clones only, minus some. Among more than 75,000 clones listed, 80% to 85% were seen once. The material was CD4+ T cells from blood, obtained around 42 months after liver transplant. The source of these receptors is a human patient who received a liver transplant. A subset of T cells may come from the graft donor. Both conserved end residues are part of each CDR3. Each record gives: clone size, J gene, V gene, D gene, CDR3 DNA, CDR3 protein. The D gene is left open where the match is weak. Size is omitted from some rows. Given values are once, few, many or a class for expanded clones.

>NA|TRBJ2-3|TRBV5-6|NA
TGTGCCAGCAGCTGGGGGCAGAGCACAGATACGCAGTATTTT
CASSWGQSTDTQYF
>NA|TRBJ2-5|TRBV15|NA
TGTGCCACCAGCAGAGATATAGCGGAGACCCAGTACTTC
CATSRDIAETQYF
>NA|TRBJ2-3|TRBV5-1|NA
TGCGCCAGCAGCTTGGTAGTGCCTAGCTCACAGGGATGGAGCACAGATACGCAGTATTTT
CASSLVVPSSQGWSTDTQYF
>NA|TRBJ1-2|TRBV19|TRBD1
TGTGCCAGTAGTACCCGCCTCCGGACAGGGTATAAGGATGGCTACACCTTC
CASSTRLRTGYKDGYTF
>NA|TRBJ2-2|TRBV5-4|TRBD1
TGTGCCAGCAGCTTGTACAGGGGGACCGGGGAGCTGTTTTTT
CASSLYRGTGELFF
>NA|TRBJ2-7|TRBV6-5|NA
TGTGCCAGCAGTTACTCGCCACCTAGTCTGTTAGAGCAGTACTTC
CASSYSPPSLLEQYF
>few|TRBJ2-5|TRBV10-3|NA
TGTGCCATCAGTGAGGTGGGGGAGGAGACCCAGTACTTC
CAISEVGEETQYF
>NA|TRBJ1-3|TRBV11-2|NA
TGTGCCAGCAGCTTAGTGGGAGCTGGAAACACCATATATTTT
CASSLVGAGNTIYF
>NA|TRBJ2-1|TRBV28|NA
TGTGCCAGCAGTTTCGATACGGGATCTTACAATGAGCAGTTCTTC
CASSFDTGSYNEQFF
>NA|TRBJ1-5|TRBV7-8|TRBD1
TGTGCCAGCAGCTTAGGTATCGGGACAGGAAAGAATCAGCCCCAGCATTTT
CASSLGIGTGKNQPQHF
>NA|TRBJ2-4|TRBV11-2|NA
TGTGCCAGCAGCCCCTCTGGGGCCAAAAACATTCAGTACTTC
CASSPSGAKNIQYF
>few|TRBJ2-5|TRBV30|TRBD2
TGTGCCTGGAGTGAGTGGGGGACTAGCGGGAGTAAGACCCAGTACTTC
CAWSEWGTSGSKTQYF
>NA|TRBJ1-2|TRBV7-9|NA
TGTGCCAGCAGCTCCCCAACAGGGGGCTACACCTTC
CASSSPTGGYTF
>NA|TRBJ1-1|TRBV19|NA
TGTGCCAGTAGTATAGACAGGGGTGGCACTGAAGCTTTCTTT
CASSIDRGGTEAFF
>NA|TRBJ1-5|TRBV6-1|NA
TGTGCCAGCAGGCCAGGGGATATTCAGCCCCAGCATTTT
CASRPGDIQPQHF
>NA|TRBJ1-1|TRBV27|NA
TGTGCTACGAAGGCGGGGCGGATGAACACTGAAGCTTTCTTT
CATKAGRMNTEAFF
>NA|TRBJ1-2|TRBV5-1|NA
TGCGCCAGCAGCAACCCCGACGCTACACAAGGGTATGGCTACACCTTC
CASSNPDATQGYGYTF
>NA|TRBJ1-1|TRBV6-6|NA
TGTGCCAGCATCCTACTCGGCGGTATGAACACTGAAGCTTTCTTT
CASILLGGMNTEAFF
>NA|TRBJ1-5|TRBV6-5|TRBD1
TGTGCCAGCAGTTACGGGACAGGGGATCAGCCCCAGCATTTT
CASSYGTGDQPQHF
>NA|TRBJ1-4|TRBV7-9|NA
TGTGCCAGCAGCTTAGCGACGGGAGCAACTAATGAAAAACTGTTTTTT
CASSLATGATNEKLFF
>NA|TRBJ1-2|TRBV28|NA
TGTGCCAGCAGTCTCACAGGGTCCTATGGCTACACCTTC
CASSLTGSYGYTF
>few|TRBJ1-2|TRBV27|NA
TGTGCCAGCAGTACCCGTCCGGGGCTTAACTATGGCTACACCTTC
CASSTRPGLNYGYTF
>few|TRBJ1-1|TRBV5-1|NA
TGCGCCAGCAGCTTGGGACCTACTATGAACACTGAAGCTTTCTTT
CASSLGPTMNTEAFF
>once|TRBJ2-1|TRBV5-1|NA
TGCGCCAGCAGCCAGACTTGGGACAATGAGCAGTTCTTC
CASSQTWDNEQFF
>NA|TRBJ2-7|TRBV9|NA
TGTGCCAGCAGCGTTAGAGCAGCCGGGACAAGTCACGAGCAGTACTTC
CASSVRAAGTSHEQYF
>few|TRBJ1-1|TRBV27|TRBD1
TGTGCCAGCAGTTTATTAGCGGCAGGGGGGGACACTGAAGCTTTCTTT
CASSLLAAGGDTEAFF
>few|TRBJ1-2|TRBV28|NA
TGTGCTAGCCAATCCAAGGGCCCCAACTATGGCTACACCTTC
CASQSKGPNYGYTF
>NA|TRBJ2-1|TRBV6-1|TRBD1
TGTGCCAGCAGTGCCGGGACAGGGGTCTACAATGAGCAGTTCTTC
CASSAGTGVYNEQFF
>NA|TRBJ2-2|TRBV5-1|NA
TGCGCCAGCAGCTTGGGTCATAACACCGGGGAGCTGTTTTTT
CASSLGHNTGELFF
>NA|TRBJ1-2|TRBV5-1|TRBD1
TGCGCCAGCAGCTTGGGATCGACAGGGGCCTATGGCTACACCTTC
CASSLGSTGAYGYTF
>NA|TRBJ2-1|TRBV9|TRBD1
TGTGCCAGCAGCGTTGGACAGGCCTACAATGAGCAGTTCTTC
CASSVGQAYNEQFF
>NA|TRBJ1-4|TRBV5-1|TRBD1
TGCGCCAGCAGCTTGGGAACAGGGGATGGAGAAAAACTGTTTTTT
CASSLGTGDGEKLFF
>NA|TRBJ2-3|TRBV10-2|NA
TGCGCCAGCAGTGAGCCGGGACGGGCGGCAGATACGCAGTATTTT
CASSEPGRAADTQYF
>NA|TRBJ1-4|TRBV18|NA
TGTGCCAGCTCACCGGGAGGGAAGAGGAATGAAAAACTGTTTTTT
CASSPGGKRNEKLFF
>NA|TRBJ2-4|TRBV29-1|TRBD1
TGCAGCGTTACAGGGGTGGGGGCCAAAAACATTCAGTACTTC
CSVTGVGAKNIQYF
>NA|TRBJ2-2|TRBV7-2|NA
TGTGCCAGCAGCTTAGTAGGGCCCGGGGAGCTGTTTTTT
CASSLVGPGELFF
>NA|TRBJ1-1|TRBV4-2|NA
TGTGCCAGCAGCTACAAGCGGGGTTCGGGCACTGAAGCTTTCTTT
CASSYKRGSGTEAFF
>NA|TRBJ2-7|TRBV27|TRBD1
TGTGCCAGCAGACTGCTGGGACAGGGAAAACGCGAGCAGTACTTC
CASRLLGQGKREQYF
>NA|TRBJ1-2|TRBV6-1|NA
TGTGCCAGCATAAGCGGGGGACTAGCTAACTATGGCTACACCTTC
CASISGGLANYGYTF
>few|TRBJ2-5|TRBV7-6|NA
TGTGCCAGCAGTCCGTCTAGGGAGACCCAGTACTTC
CASSPSRETQYF
>NA|TRBJ2-2|TRBV29-1|NA
TGCAGCCCCGCGAGGGGCCGGAACACCGGGGAGCTGTTTTTT
CSPARGRNTGELFF
>NA|TRBJ1-1|TRBV19|NA
TGTGCCAGCTCATCGAGCAACAGGGCCACTGAAGCTTTCTTT
CASSSSNRATEAFF
>few|TRBJ2-3|TRBV30|NA
TGTGCCTGGAGTGTTGGTTCATCCGCAGATACGCAGTATTTT
CAWSVGSSADTQYF
>NA|TRBJ1-1|TRBV30|NA
TGTGCCTGGAGTGAACTGAACAGGGACCTGAACACTGAAGCTTTCTTT
CAWSELNRDLNTEAFF
>NA|TRBJ1-5|TRBV7-8|TRBD1
TGTGCCAGCAGCCGGGACAGGGTCAGGAGTCAGCCCCAGCATTTT
CASSRDRVRSQPQHF
>NA|TRBJ1-2|TRBV30|TRBD1
TGTGCCTGCGAGTTGACAGGGGTCCGCTATGGCTACACCTTC
CACELTGVRYGYTF
>NA|TRBJ2-1|TRBV5-1|TRBD2
TGCGCCAGCAGCGTAACGACTAGCGGGATAGGGAATGAGCAGTTCTTC
CASSVTTSGIGNEQFF
>NA|TRBJ2-5|TRBV7-2|TRBD1
TGTGCCAGCAGCAGAGGACAGGGGAACCAAGAGACCCAGTACTTC
CASSRGQGNQETQYF
>once|TRBJ2-5|TRBV7-9|NA
TGTGCCAGCAGCTTAGGGGGGCCGCCGGAGACCCAGTACTTC
CASSLGGPPETQYF
>NA|TRBJ2-7|TRBV27|TRBD2
TGTGCCAGCTCTCGATCCGGGACTAGTAACCTTCACGAGCAGTACTTC
CASSRSGTSNLHEQYF
>NA|TRBJ1-5|TRBV19|NA
TGTGCCAGTAGTATTGATCCAGGACAGACACATCAGCCCCAGCATTTT
CASSIDPGQTHQPQHF
>NA|TRBJ2-7|TRBV28|TRBD2
TGTGCCAGCAGTTCGACGGGGGGCTACGAGCAGTACTTC
CASSSTGGYEQYF
>NA|TRBJ2-3|TRBV29-1|TRBD2
TGCAGCGTTGCTACGACTAGCGTGAGCACAGATACGCAGTATTTT
CSVATTSVSTDTQYF
>once|TRBJ2-1|TRBV2|NA
TGTGCCAGCAGTCTAGCACGCGTAGTGCAGTTCTTC
CASSLARVVQFF
>NA|TRBJ2-2|TRBV7-7|TRBD2
TGTGCTAGCAGCGCTAGCGGGAACACCGGGGAGCTGTTTTTT
CASSASGNTGELFF
>NA|TRBJ2-5|TRBV7-3|NA
TGTGCCAGCAGCTTAGCGGGCGGCCCAGAGACCCAGTACTTC
CASSLAGGPETQYF
>once|TRBJ2-1|TRBV2|NA
TGTGCCAGCAGCTTCCGGGACCTGCAATCGATTTACAATGAGCAGTTCTTC
CASSFRDLQSIYNEQFF